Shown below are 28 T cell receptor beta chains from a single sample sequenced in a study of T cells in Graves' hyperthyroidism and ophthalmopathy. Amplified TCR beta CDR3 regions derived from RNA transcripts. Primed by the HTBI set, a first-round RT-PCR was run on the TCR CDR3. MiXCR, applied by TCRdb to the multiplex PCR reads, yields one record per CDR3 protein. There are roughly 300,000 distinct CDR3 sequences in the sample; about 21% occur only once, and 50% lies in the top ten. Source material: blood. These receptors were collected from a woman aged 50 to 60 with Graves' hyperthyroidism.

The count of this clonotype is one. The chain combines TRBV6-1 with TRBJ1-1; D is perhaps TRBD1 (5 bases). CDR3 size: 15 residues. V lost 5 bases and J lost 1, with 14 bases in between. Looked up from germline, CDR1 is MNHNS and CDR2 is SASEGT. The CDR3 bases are TGTGCCAGCAGTCCGCAGGGAAATGAGAACACTGAAGCTTTCTTT. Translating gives CASSPQGNENTEAFF.

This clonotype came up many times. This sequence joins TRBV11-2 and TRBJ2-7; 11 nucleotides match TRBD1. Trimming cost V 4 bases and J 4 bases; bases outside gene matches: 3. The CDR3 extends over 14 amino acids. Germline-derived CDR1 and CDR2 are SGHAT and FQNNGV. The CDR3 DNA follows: TGTGCCAGCAGCTACGGACAGGGGGCTTACGAGCAGTACTTC. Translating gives CASSYGQGAYEQYF.

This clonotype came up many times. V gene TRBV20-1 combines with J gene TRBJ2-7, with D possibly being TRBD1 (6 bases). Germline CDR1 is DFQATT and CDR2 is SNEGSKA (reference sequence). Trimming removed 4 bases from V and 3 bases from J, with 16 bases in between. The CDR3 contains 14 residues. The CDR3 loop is CSATYRARGYEQYF. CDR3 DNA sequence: TGCAGTGCTACCTACAGGGCCAGGGGCTACGAGCAGTACTTC.

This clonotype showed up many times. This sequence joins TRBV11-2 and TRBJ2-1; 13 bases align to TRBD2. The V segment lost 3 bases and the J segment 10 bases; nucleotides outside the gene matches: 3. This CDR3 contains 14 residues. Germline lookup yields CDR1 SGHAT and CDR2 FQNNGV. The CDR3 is CASSLTSGGNEQFF. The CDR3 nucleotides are TGTGCCAGCAGCTTGACTAGCGGGGGGAACGAGCAGTTCTTC.

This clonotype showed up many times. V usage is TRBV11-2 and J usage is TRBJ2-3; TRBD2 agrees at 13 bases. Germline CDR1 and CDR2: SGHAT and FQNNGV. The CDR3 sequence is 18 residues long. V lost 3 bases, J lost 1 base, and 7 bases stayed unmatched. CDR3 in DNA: TGTGCCAGCAGCTTGGGGACTAGCGGGATATCAGGCACAGATACGCAGTATTTT. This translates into CASSLGTSGISGTDTQYF.

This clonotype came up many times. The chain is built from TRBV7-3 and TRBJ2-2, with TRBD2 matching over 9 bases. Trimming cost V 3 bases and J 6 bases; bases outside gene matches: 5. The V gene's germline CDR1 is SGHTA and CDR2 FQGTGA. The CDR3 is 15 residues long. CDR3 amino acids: CASSLVAGVAGELFF. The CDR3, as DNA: TGTGCCAGCAGCTTGGTAGCGGGAGTGGCCGGGGAGCTGTTTTTT.

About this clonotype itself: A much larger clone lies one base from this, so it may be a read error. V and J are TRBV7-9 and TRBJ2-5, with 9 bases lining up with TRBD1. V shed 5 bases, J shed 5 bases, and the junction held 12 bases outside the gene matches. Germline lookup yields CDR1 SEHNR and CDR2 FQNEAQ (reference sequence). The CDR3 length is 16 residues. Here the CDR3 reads CASSPTPGTGRETQYF. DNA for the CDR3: TGTGCCAGCAGCCCTACCCCCGGGACAGGGAGGGAGACCCAGTACTTC. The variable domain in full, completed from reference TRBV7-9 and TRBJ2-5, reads DTGVSQNPRHKITKRGQNVTFRCDPISEHNRLYWYRQTLGQGPEFLTYFQNEAQLEKSRLLSDRFSAERPKGSFSTLEIQRTEQGDSAMYLCASSPTPGTGRETQYFGPGTRLLVL.

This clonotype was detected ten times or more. CDR3 nucleotide sequence: TGCAGTGCCCCTGAATACGGACAGGGGCGACGGAACACCGGGGAGCTGTTTTTT. As protein: CSAPEYGQGRRNTGELFF. The J gene is TRBJ2-2, the V gene TRBV20-1, with 9 bases lining up with TRBD1. V was clipped by 6 bases and J by 1 base; unmatched bases: 15. Germline V CDR1 and CDR2: DFQATT, SNEGSKA (reference sequence). The CDR3 runs to 18 residues.

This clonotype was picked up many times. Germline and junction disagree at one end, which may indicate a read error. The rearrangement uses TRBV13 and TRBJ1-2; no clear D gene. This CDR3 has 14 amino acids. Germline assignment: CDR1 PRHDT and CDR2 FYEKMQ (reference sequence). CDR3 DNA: TGTGCCAGCAGCTCCAGCCGAGCTAATTATGGCTACACCTTC. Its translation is CASSSSRANYGYTF.

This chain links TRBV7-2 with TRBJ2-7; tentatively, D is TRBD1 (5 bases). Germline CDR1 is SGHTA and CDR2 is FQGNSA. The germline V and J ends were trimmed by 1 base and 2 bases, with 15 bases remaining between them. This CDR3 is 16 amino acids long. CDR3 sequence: CASSLVGGQSPYEQYF. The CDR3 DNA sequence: TGTGCCAGCAGCTTAGTCGGCGGACAAAGCCCCTACGAGCAGTACTTC.

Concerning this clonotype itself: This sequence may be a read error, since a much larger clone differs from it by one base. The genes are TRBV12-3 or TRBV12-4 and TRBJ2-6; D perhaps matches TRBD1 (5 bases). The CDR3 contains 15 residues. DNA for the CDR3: TGTGCCAGCGGAAGGACGAGCTCTGGGGCCAACGTCCTGGCTTTC. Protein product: CASGRTSSGANVLAF.

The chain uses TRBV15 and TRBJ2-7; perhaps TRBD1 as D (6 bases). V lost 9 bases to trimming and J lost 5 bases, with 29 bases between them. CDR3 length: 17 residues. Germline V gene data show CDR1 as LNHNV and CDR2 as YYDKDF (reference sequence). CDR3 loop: CATGTAGAFLGADEQYF. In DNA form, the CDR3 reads TGTGCCACGGGTACTGCAGGGGCCTTTCTCGGCGCTGACGAGCAGTACTTC.

Here the CDR3 DNA reads TGTGCCAGCAGCTTGGCCGGGGGAGAAAAACTGTTTTTT. It translates to CASSLAGGEKLFF. The chain employs TRBV5-4 and TRBJ1-4, with a tentative D call TRBD1 (5 bases). This CDR3 comprises 13 residues. The V end lost 0 bases, the J end lost 8 bases, and 8 bases lay between the germline ends. In germline, CDR1 is SGHNT, CDR2 YYREEE (reference sequence).

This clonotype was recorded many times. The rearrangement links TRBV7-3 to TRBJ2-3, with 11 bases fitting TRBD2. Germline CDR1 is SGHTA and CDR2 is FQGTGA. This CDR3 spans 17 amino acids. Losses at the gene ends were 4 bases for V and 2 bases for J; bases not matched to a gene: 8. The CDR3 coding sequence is TGTGCCAGCAGCTCCTTGGGGACTAGCGGTTTCACAGATACGCAGTATTTT. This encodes CASSSLGTSGFTDTQYF.

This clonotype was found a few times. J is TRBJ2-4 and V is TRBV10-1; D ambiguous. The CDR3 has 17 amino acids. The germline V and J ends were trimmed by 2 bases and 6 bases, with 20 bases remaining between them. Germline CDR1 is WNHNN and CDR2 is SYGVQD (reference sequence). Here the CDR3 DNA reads TGCGCCAGCAGTGAGCCCCCCAACGAGACGTTGTTAAACATTCAGTACTTC. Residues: CASSEPPNETLLNIQYF.

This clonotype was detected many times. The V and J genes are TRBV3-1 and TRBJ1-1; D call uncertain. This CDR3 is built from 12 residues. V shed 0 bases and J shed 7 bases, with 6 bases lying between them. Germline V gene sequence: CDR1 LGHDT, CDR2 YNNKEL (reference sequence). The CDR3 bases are TGTGCCAGCAGCCAAGATTGGGATGAAGCTTTCTTT. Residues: CASSQDWDEAFF. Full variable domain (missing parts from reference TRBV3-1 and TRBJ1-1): DTAVSQTPKYLVTQMGNDKSIKCEQNLGHDTMYWYKQDSKKFLKIMFSYNNKELIINETVPNRFSPKSPDKAHLNLHINSLELGDSAVYFCASSQDWDEAFFGQGTRLTVV.

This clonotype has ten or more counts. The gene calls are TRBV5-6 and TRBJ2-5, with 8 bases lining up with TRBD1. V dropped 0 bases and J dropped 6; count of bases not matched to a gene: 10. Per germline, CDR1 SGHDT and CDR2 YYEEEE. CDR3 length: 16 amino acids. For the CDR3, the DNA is TGTGCCAGCAGCTTGGAGTGGGACAGGCCCCGGAAGACCCAGTACTTC. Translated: CASSLEWDRPRKTQYF.

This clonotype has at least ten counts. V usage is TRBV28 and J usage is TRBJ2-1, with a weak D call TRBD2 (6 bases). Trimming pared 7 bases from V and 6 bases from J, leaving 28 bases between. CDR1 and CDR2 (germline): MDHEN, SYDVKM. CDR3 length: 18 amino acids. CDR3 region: CASTFRELAAFRPNEQFF. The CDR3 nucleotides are TGTGCCAGCACCTTCCGGGAACTAGCAGCCTTTAGGCCCAATGAGCAGTTCTTC.

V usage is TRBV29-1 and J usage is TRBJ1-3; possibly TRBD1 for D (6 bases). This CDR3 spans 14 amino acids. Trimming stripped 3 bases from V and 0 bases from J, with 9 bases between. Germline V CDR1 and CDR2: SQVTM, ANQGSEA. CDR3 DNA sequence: TGCAGCGTTGATCTAGGGGGCTCTGGAAACACCATATATTTT. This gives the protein CSVDLGGSGNTIYF.

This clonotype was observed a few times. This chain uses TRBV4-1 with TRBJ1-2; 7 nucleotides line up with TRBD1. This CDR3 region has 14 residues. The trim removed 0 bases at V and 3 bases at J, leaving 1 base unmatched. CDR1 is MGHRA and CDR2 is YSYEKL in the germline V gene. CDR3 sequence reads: CASSQDTGDYGYTF. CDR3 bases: TGCGCCAGCAGCCAAGATACAGGGGACTATGGCTACACCTTC.

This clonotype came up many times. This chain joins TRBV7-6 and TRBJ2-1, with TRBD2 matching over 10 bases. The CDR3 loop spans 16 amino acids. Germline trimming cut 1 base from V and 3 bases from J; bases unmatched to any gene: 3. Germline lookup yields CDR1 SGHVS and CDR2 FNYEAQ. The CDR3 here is CASSLGTSGIYNEQFF. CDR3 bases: TGTGCCAGCAGCTTAGGCACTAGCGGGATCTACAATGAGCAGTTCTTC.

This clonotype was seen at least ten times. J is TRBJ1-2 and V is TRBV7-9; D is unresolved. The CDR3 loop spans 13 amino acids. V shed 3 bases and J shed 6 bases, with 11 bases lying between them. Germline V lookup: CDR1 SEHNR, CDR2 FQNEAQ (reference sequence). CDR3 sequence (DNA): TGTGCCAGCAGCTTTTACTCGGGCGATGGCTACACCTTC. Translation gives CASSFYSGDGYTF.

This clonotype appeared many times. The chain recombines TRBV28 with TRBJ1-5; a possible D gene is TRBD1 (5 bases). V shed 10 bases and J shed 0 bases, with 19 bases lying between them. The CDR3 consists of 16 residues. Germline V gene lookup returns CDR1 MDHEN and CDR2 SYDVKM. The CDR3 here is CATAGGGGDSNQPQHF. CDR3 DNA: TGTGCCACCGCCGGTGGGGGAGGGGATAGCAATCAGCCCCAGCATTTT.

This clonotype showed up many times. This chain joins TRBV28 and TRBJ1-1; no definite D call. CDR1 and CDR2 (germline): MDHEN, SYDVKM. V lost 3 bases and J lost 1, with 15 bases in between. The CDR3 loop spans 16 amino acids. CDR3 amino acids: CASSFRPTGENTEAFF. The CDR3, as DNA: TGTGCCAGCAGTTTCCGCCCGACCGGGGAGAACACTGAAGCTTTCTTT.

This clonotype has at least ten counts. This CDR3 reads CASGQTSSGEQYF. In nucleotides, the CDR3 is TGCGCCAGCGGTCAGACGTCCTCGGGGGAGCAGTACTTC. The V gene is TRBV5-1, the J gene TRBJ2-7; possibly TRBD2 for D (5 bases). The V gene lost 7 bases and the J gene lost 7 bases, with 18 bases spanning the gap. CDR1 SGHRS and CDR2 YFSETQ come from the germline V gene. This CDR3 contains 13 residues.

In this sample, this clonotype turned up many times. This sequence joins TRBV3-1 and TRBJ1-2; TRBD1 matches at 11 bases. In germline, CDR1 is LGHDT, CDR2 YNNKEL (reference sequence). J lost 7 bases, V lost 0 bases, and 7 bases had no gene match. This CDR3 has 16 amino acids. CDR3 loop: CASSQDGGQGASGYTF. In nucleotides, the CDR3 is TGTGCCAGCAGCCAAGATGGTGGACAGGGGGCTAGTGGCTACACCTTC. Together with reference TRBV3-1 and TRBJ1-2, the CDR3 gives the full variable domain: DTAVSQTPKYLVTQMGNDKSIKCEQNLGHDTMYWYKQDSKKFLKIMFSYNNKELIINETVPNRFSPKSPDKAHLNLHINSLELGDSAVYFCASSQDGGQGASGYTFGSGTRLTVV.

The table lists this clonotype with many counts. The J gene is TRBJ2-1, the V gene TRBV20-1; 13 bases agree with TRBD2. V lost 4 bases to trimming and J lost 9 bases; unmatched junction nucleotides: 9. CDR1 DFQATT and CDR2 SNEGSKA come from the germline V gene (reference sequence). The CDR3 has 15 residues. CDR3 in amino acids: CSANGLAGVKAEQFF. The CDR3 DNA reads TGCAGTGCTAATGGACTAGCGGGAGTCAAGGCTGAGCAGTTCTTC.

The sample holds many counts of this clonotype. The CDR3 region is CASSESGLAGGPFNTGELFF. CDR3 DNA: TGTGCCAGCAGTGAATCAGGACTAGCGGGGGGGCCGTTTAACACCGGGGAGCTGTTTTTT. This chain joins TRBV6-1 and TRBJ2-2, with 15 bases lining up with TRBD2. CDR3 length: 20 residues. Looked up from germline, CDR1 is MNHNS and CDR2 is SASEGT. Losses at the gene ends were 2 bases for V and 2 bases for J; bases not matched to a gene: 9.